Shown below are 19 T cell receptor beta chains from a single sample sequenced in a study of CD8 T cells in ankylosing spondylitis. Antigens of these TCRs are unknown. Using its own MiXCR run on the 5' RACE reads, TCRdb lists one record per CDR3 protein. This table has about 440,000 distinct CDR3 sequences, under 20% appearing once. General observations from the study: One TCR beta motif, made up of under ten highly homologous variants, appeared characteristic of ankylosing spondylitis blood.

The sequenced material came from blood, either unsorted or a sorted T cell fraction (not recorded which). The receptors derive from a male donor with ankylosing spondylitis.

The sample holds a few counts of this clonotype. The V call is TRBV2, the J call TRBJ1-2; 10 bases align to TRBD1. V was clipped by 7 bases and J by 1 base; unmatched bases: 6. CDR1 and CDR2 from the germline V gene are SNHLY and FYNNEI. CDR3 length equals 15 residues. CDR3 DNA sequence: TGTGCCAGCACCCCGGACAGGGGGGGTAACTATGGCTACACCTTC. Protein: CASTPDRGGNYGYTF.

This chain uses TRBV6-2 or TRBV6-3 with TRBJ1-4, with a tentative D call TRBD1 (5 bases). Trimming took 4 bases from V and 4 from J, leaving 13 bases between them. Germline lookup yields CDR1 MNHEY and CDR2 SVGEGT. The CDR3 totals 15 residues. CDR3 DNA sequence: TGTGCCAGCAGTTTCGCCGGGACGGATAATGAAAAACTGTTTTTT. Translated: CASSFAGTDNEKLFF.

There are many counts of this clonotype. The chain links TRBV4-3 to TRBJ1-5; D is ambiguous. The CDR3 length is 15 residues. The V gene's germline CDR1 is LGHNA and CDR2 YSLEER. Trimming stripped 0 bases from V and 4 bases from J, with 10 bases between. CDR3 sequence: CASSQDTQRNQPQHF. The CDR3 coding sequence is TGCGCCAGCAGCCAAGATACCCAGAGAAATCAGCCCCAGCATTTT.

The rearrangement joins TRBV7-9 to TRBJ2-3; tentatively, D is TRBD1 (5 bases). Trimming removed 1 base at V and 8 bases at J, with 10 bases between. Per germline, CDR1 SEHNR and CDR2 FQNEAQ (reference sequence). This CDR3 comprises 13 residues. The CDR3 region is CASSLEEQGTQYF. The CDR3 DNA sequence: TGTGCCAGCAGCTTAGAGGAGCAGGGTACGCAGTATTTT. The entire variable domain, with the rest obtained from reference TRBV7-9 and TRBJ2-3, is as follows: DTGVSQNPRHKITKRGQNVTFRCDPISEHNRLYWYRQTLGQGPEFLTYFQNEAQLEKSRLLSDRFSAERPKGSFSTLEIQRTEQGDSAMYLCASSLEEQGTQYFGPGTRLTVL.

The rearrangement joins TRBV3-1 to TRBJ2-7, with 7 positions matching TRBD1. This CDR3 is 12 amino acids long. The germline CDR1 and CDR2 sequences are LGHDT and YNNKEL (reference sequence). Trimming took 10 bases from V and 6 from J; bases not matched to a gene: 9. The CDR3 bases are TGTGCCACCGAGGGGGCGAGAGGCGAGCAGTACTTC. Its protein product is CATEGARGEQYF.

This clonotype was observed many times. V gene TRBV7-3 combines with J gene TRBJ1-1, with D possibly TRBD1 on 6 matching bases. The germline V gene has CDR1 SGHTA and CDR2 FQGTGA. This CDR3 contains 13 residues. V lost 5 bases to trimming and J lost 4 bases, with 11 bases between them. The CDR3 DNA reads TGTGCCAGCAGCGTCCAGGGGAGCACTGAAGCTTTCTTT. This codes for CASSVQGSTEAFF.

This clonotype was observed a handful of times. Sequence at one end of the junction differs from germline and may be a read error. The genes are TRBV7-7 and TRBJ2-5, with no clear D. This CDR3 comprises 13 residues. The germline CDR1 and CDR2 sequences are SSHAT and FNYEAQ (reference sequence). The CDR3 loop reads CASSAPGLGTQYF. CDR3 nucleotides: TGTGCTAGCAGCGCCCCCGGTCTCGGGACCCAGTACTTC.

This chain connects TRBV24-1 to TRBJ2-3, with a tentative D call TRBD1 (5 bases). CDR3 length equals 15 residues. V lost 5 bases, J lost 0 bases, and 11 bases lay in between. Germline loops: CDR1 KGHDR, CDR2 SFDVKD. This chain's CDR3 is CATSVGQTSTDTQYF. CDR3 bases: TGTGCCACCAGTGTTGGACAAACTAGCACAGATACGCAGTATTTT.

This clonotype was found many times. The chain links TRBV25-1 to TRBJ1-3, with a possible D match to TRBD1 (5 bases). The CDR3 spans 13 residues. The germline CDR1 and CDR2 sequences are MGHDK and SYGVNS. V lost 6 bases to trimming and J lost 4 bases, with 10 bases between them. CDR3: CASRAGSGNTIYF. For the CDR3, the DNA is TGTGCCAGCAGGGCAGGGTCAGGAAACACCATATATTTT.

V is TRBV20-1 and J is TRBJ2-2; D tentatively fits TRBD1 or TRBD2 (5 bases each). Trimming removed 0 bases at V and 5 bases at J, with 10 bases between. This CDR3 comprises 14 residues. CDR1 is DFQATT and CDR2 is SNEGSKA in the germline V gene (reference sequence). This chain's CDR3 is CSARDGTGTGELFF. The CDR3 nucleotides read TGCAGTGCTAGAGACGGGACGGGGACCGGGGAGCTGTTTTTT.

This clonotype was seen more than once but under ten times. J is TRBJ1-5 and V is TRBV30; tentative D call: TRBD1 (5 bases). This CDR3 spans 12 amino acids. Trimming pared 2 bases from V and 7 bases from J, leaving 9 bases between. The germline CDR1 and CDR2 sequences are GTSNPN and SVGIG (reference sequence). CDR3 in DNA: TGTGCCTGGAGTCCTGGGGGACAGCCCCAGCATTTT. Its translation: CAWSPGGQPQHF.

This clonotype was observed at least ten times. This chain connects TRBV5-1 to TRBJ2-3, with unresolved D. This CDR3 spans 14 amino acids. Trimming took 0 bases from V and 5 from J, leaving 10 bases between them. Germline lookup yields CDR1 SGHRS and CDR2 YFSETQ. The CDR3 DNA is TGCGCCAGCAGCTTGGCTGGCCTAGTAGATACGCAGTATTTT. Translation gives CASSLAGLVDTQYF. Looking up the rest from reference TRBV5-1 and TRBJ2-3 gives the full variable domain: KAGVTQTPRYLIKTRGQQVTLSCSPISGHRSVSWYQQTPGQGLQFLFEYFSETQRNKGNFPGRFSGRQFSNSRSEMNVSTLELGDSALYLCASSLAGLVDTQYFGPGTRLTVL.

This clonotype has a handful of counts. The V call is TRBV7-6, the J call TRBJ1-5, with TRBD1 matching 9 bases. The trim removed 5 bases at V and 6 bases at J, leaving 2 bases unmatched. Per germline, CDR1 SGHVS and CDR2 FNYEAQ. The CDR3 has 13 amino acids. For the CDR3, the DNA is TGTGCCAGCAGCCGGGGACAGGGTCAGCCCCAGCATTTT. Its translation is CASSRGQGQPQHF.

This clonotype was found a few times. V and J are TRBV28 and TRBJ1-2; 9 bases align to TRBD1. The V gene end was trimmed by 4 bases and the J gene end by 4 bases; junction bases not matched to a gene: 7. CDR1 MDHEN and CDR2 SYDVKM come from the germline V gene. The CDR3 extends over 15 amino acids. The CDR3 sequence: CASSSDRGGAYGYTF. CDR3 DNA: TGTGCCAGCAGTTCCGACAGGGGGGGTGCCTATGGCTACACCTTC.

This clonotype was observed at least ten times. The genes are TRBV20-1 and TRBJ2-7, with unresolved D. Germline loops: CDR1 DFQATT, CDR2 SNEGSKA (reference sequence). This CDR3 comprises 13 residues. Trimming cost V 4 bases and J 4 bases, with 14 bases left between them. CDR3 loop: CSATPLAEYEQYF. The CDR3 DNA follows: TGCAGTGCTACCCCTCTGGCGGAGTACGAGCAGTACTTC.

This clonotype came up a few times. This sequence joins TRBV10-3 and TRBJ1-2; unclear D gene. The CDR3 is made up of 11 amino acids. The V gene's germline CDR1 is ENHRY and CDR2 SYGVKD. The V and J ends lost 4 bases and 8 bases respectively, with 8 bases between them. Here the CDR3 DNA reads TGTGCCATCAGTGGGGGTGTCGGCTACACCTTC. This codes for CAISGGVGYTF.

This clonotype was seen a few times. The rearrangement links TRBV18 to TRBJ1-6; no definite D call. The ends were cut back, 3 bases at V and 7 bases at J, with 13 bases in the middle. CDR1 is KGHSH, CDR2 LQKENI, per germline. The CDR3 is made up of 15 amino acids. In nucleotides, the CDR3 is TGTGCCAGCTCACCGGGAGGAGCTGGAAATTCACCCCTCCACTTT. Protein sequence: CASSPGGAGNSPLHF.

This clonotype showed up just a few times. The chain couples TRBV6-2 or TRBV6-3 to TRBJ2-5; D is perhaps TRBD1 or TRBD2 (5 bases each). Germline V gene sequence: CDR1 MNHEY, CDR2 SVGEGT. CDR3 length: 18 residues. The V gene lost 0 bases and the J gene lost 0 bases, with 17 bases spanning the gap. CDR3 DNA: TGTGCCAGCAGTTACTCGCCAGGGACGGCGACGTACCAAGAGACCCAGTACTTC. Its protein product is CASSYSPGTATYQETQYF.

The chain uses TRBV20-1 and TRBJ2-3, with TRBD2 matching over 9 bases. The CDR3 contains 15 residues. V shed 3 bases, J shed 2 bases, and the junction held 6 bases outside the gene matches. Germline loops: CDR1 DFQATT, CDR2 SNEGSKA (reference sequence). The CDR3 DNA sequence: TGCAGTGCTAGTTCTGCGGGAGGGCCCACAGATACGCAGTATTTT. Protein sequence: CSASSAGGPTDTQYF.